Listed below are T cell receptor beta chains from one sample, sequenced in a study of T-cell memory formation after mild COVID-19. TCRdb re-derived calls from the 5' RACE reads in MiXCR, one entry per CDR3 protein. The data show under 550,000 distinct CDR3 sequences, roughly 18% seen once. Sequenced sample: PBMCs or a T cell subset sorted from them (not recorded which). Every receptor here comes from an adult woman who had mild COVID-19 (a few samples of this study predate the infection). Cell type and time point are not known. The CDR3 runs from the conserved cysteine through the conserved F or W.

V: TRBV20-1; J: TRBJ2-3; CDR3: CSATLTGSSTDTQYF
V: TRBV14; J: TRBJ2-1; CDR3: CASSQDFRAQQFF
V: TRBV10-2; J: TRBJ1-3; CDR3: CASRTGPISGNTIYF
V: TRBV27; J: TRBJ2-1; CDR3: CASSLMGGFSGRANFNEQFF
V: TRBV29-1; J: TRBJ2-5; CDR3: CTTRKETQYF
V: TRBV7-8; J: TRBJ1-4; CDR3: CASSPTTGSQEKLFF
V: TRBV4-1; J: TRBJ2-2; CDR3: CASSQGFRNTGELFF
V: TRBV4-1; J: TRBJ1-2; CDR3: CASSQHLDRADGYTF
V: TRBV19; J: TRBJ2-1; CDR3: CASSTRDDYNEQFF
V: TRBV7-2; J: TRBJ1-6; CDR3: CASSRRQGSLHF
V: TRBV20-1; J: TRBJ2-1; CDR3: CSAVGHSSYNEQFF
V: TRBV9; J: TRBJ2-7; CDR3: CASSAGQGLSDEQYF
V: TRBV7-3; J: TRBJ2-5; CDR3: CASSDTPQETQYF
V: TRBV27; J: TRBJ2-5; CDR3: CASSLYLGAAEETQYF